This T cell receptor (beta chain) stems from a study of OX40 agonist ivuxolimab in advanced cancers. In the study overall: Ivuxolimab is an agonistic anti-OX40 (CD134) antibody, and patients were treated with it. Every patient in dose escalation had hepatocellular carcinoma, melanoma, renal cell or head and neck cancer.

Remarks on this clone: Antigen unknown.

Notes on the study in general: CD8+ T cells (on average) carried more expanded clones than CD4+ T cells. By week 6 at 0.1 to 3.0 mg/kg, blood CD4+ and CD8+ T cells had expanded clonally.

Produced via immunoSEQ multiplex PCR; TCRdb's table is partial and in-frame only. Of about 79,000 clones listed, under 95% are singletons. V lost 4 bases and J 0 bases, leaving 7 bases between the germline ends. CDR1 and CDR2 (germline): SNHLY, FYNNEI. CDR3 length equals 14 residues. The TCR originated in an adult with an advanced solid tumor such as melanoma, head and neck, liver or kidney cancer. The sample in question was CD4+ or CD8+ T cells sorted from blood, obtained in a trial of the OX40 agonist ivuxolimab. This sequence joins TRBV2 and TRBJ1-3, with D perhaps matching TRBD1 (5 bases). The CDR3 coding sequence is TGTGCCAGCAGTGGAGGGGCCTCTGGAAACACCATATATTTT. Translated: CASSGGASGNTIYF. The entire variable domain, with the rest obtained from reference TRBV2 and TRBJ1-3, is as follows: EPEVTQTPSHQVTQMGQEVILRCVPISNHLYFYWYRQILGQKVEFLVSFYNNEISEKSEIFDDQFSVERPDGSNFTLKIRSTKLEDSAMYFCASSGGASGNTIYFGEGSWLTVV.